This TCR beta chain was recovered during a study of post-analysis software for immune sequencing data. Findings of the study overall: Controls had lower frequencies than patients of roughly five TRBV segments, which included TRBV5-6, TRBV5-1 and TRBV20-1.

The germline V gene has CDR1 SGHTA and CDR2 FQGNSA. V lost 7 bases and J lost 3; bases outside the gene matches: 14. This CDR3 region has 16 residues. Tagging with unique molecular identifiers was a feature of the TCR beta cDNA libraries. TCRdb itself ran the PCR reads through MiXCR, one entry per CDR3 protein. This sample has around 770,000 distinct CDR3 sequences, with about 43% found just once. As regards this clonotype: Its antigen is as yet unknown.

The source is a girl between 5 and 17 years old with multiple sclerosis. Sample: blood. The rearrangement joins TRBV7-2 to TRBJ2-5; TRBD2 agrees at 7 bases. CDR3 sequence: CASNKRGWEGEETQYF. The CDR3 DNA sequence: TGTGCCAGCAACAAACGGGGGTGGGAGGGCGAAGAGACCCAGTACTTC.